Listed below are T cell receptor beta chains from one sample, sequenced in a study of post-analysis software for immune sequencing data. TCRdb re-analysed the PCR reads in MiXCR, keeping a single row per CDR3 protein. The data contain more than 500,000 distinct CDR3 sequences, around a third of them singletons. The specimen sequenced was blood. All receptors derive from a girl between 2 and 17 years old with multiple sclerosis. Both conserved end residues are part of each CDR3. The D gene is left open where the match is weak. Clone size, where shown, is once, few, many, or a class for clones that have expanded.

CDR3aa,j_gene,v_gene,d_gene,abundance
CASSIQFRETQYF,TRBJ2-5,TRBV7-2,NA,NA
CASSQAGTTGETQYF,NA,TRBV3-1,TRBD2,NA
CASSLSNRTVGRPYTF,TRBJ1-2,TRBV27,NA,NA
CASSRRSGGDNEQFF,TRBJ2-1,TRBV5-8,TRBD2,few
CASSPYHRGPGETQYF,TRBJ2-5,TRBV7-2,TRBD1,few
CASSQFSTGIRPGELFF,TRBJ2-2,TRBV3-1,TRBD1,NA
CASSTRGSPYETQYF,TRBJ2-5,TRBV9,TRBD1,NA
CSAAGGSQPQHF,TRBJ1-5,TRBV20-1,TRBD1,NA
CASSYSLDRVKGYTF,TRBJ1-2,TRBV6-6,TRBD1,few
CASSHYKNTEAFF,TRBJ1-1,TRBV3-1,NA,NA
CASSLEGLAGADTQYF,TRBJ2-3,TRBV5-6,TRBD2,NA
CASSLVGQENIQYF,TRBJ2-4,TRBV12-3/TRBV12-4,TRBD1,once
CATSIGGAVDTQYF,TRBJ2-3,TRBV15,TRBD2,NA
CASSEAYPGSGADTQYF,TRBJ2-3,TRBV6-1,TRBD2,NA
CSVAGRGSYNEQFF,TRBJ2-1,TRBV29-1,NA,few
CASSQDPAVQETQYF,TRBJ2-5,TRBV3-1,NA,NA
CSARASDGVLGGYTF,TRBJ1-2,TRBV20-1,NA,few
CATSDGGGQTQYF,TRBJ2-5,TRBV24-1,NA,few
CSAREIRPGQPIYGYTF,TRBJ1-2,TRBV20-1,TRBD1,NA
CSARRGDLDDYGYTF,TRBJ1-2,TRBV20-1,NA,few
CASSGEGEETQYF,NA,TRBV2,TRBD2,few
CASGNSGGDTQYF,TRBJ2-3,TRBV12-3/TRBV12-4,TRBD2,NA
CASSNKGSPAGEQYF,TRBJ2-7,TRBV21-1,NA,few
CSAPLPQGIWAQHF,TRBJ1-5,TRBV20-1,NA,NA
CASIGSGNEQYF,TRBJ2-7,TRBV28,NA,NA
CAISVRGGTGADTQYF,TRBJ2-3,TRBV10-3,NA,NA
CASSYSGGGPTDTQYF,TRBJ2-3,TRBV6-5,TRBD2,few
CSALDRISSYEQYF,TRBJ2-7,TRBV20-1,TRBD1,NA
CASSWREGTGTEAFF,TRBJ1-1,TRBV12-3/TRBV12-4,NA,NA
CASSLGIGLLGDTQYF,TRBJ2-3,TRBV11-2,NA,NA
CASSLVRGELFF,TRBJ2-2,TRBV7-8,NA,NA
CASSLGGAEYGKNIQYF,NA,TRBV5-1,NA,few
CASSSILTVLQDPTNSPLHF,TRBJ1-6,TRBV6-5,NA,NA
CASSFEANTEAFF,TRBJ1-1,TRBV5-1,NA,NA
CASSTAMNTEAFF,TRBJ1-1,TRBV12-3/TRBV12-4,NA,NA
CASSSRPGTPYEQYF,NA,TRBV5-1,NA,few
CASSLVTATNEKLFF,TRBJ1-4,TRBV5-5,NA,NA
CASSLEPSVHLRYNEQFF,TRBJ2-1,TRBV11-2,NA,NA
CASTDTTGAGETQYF,TRBJ2-5,TRBV28,TRBD1,many
CASSLGSGGSYEQYF,TRBJ2-7,TRBV7-2,TRBD2,many
CASSWTDGPETQYF,TRBJ2-5,TRBV28,NA,NA
CASSTPRQGVSGNTIYF,TRBJ1-3,TRBV28,TRBD1,NA
CASSSTATGGTDTQYF,TRBJ2-3,TRBV5-1,NA,NA
CAISDGLAGTNTQYF,TRBJ2-3,TRBV10-3,TRBD2,once
CAGGGPTYNEQFF,TRBJ2-1,TRBV28,NA,NA
CASSSEAGATRGETQYF,TRBJ2-5,TRBV27,NA,NA
CSARPTGSGGYTF,TRBJ1-2,TRBV20-1,NA,few
CASSEGIGRGYGYTF,TRBJ1-2,TRBV6-1,NA,NA
CASSSYRGGEETQYF,TRBJ2-5,TRBV5-1,NA,NA
CSTRAVAGVSNEQFF,TRBJ2-1,TRBV20-1,TRBD2,NA
CASSSGLAGGYNEQFF,TRBJ2-1,TRBV5-5,TRBD2,few
CASRIGRSTNEKLFF,TRBJ1-4,TRBV12-3/TRBV12-4,NA,once
CSARGTSGRSYNEQFF,TRBJ2-1,TRBV20-1,TRBD2,NA
CASSVRGASYEQYF,TRBJ2-7,TRBV10-2,TRBD2,NA